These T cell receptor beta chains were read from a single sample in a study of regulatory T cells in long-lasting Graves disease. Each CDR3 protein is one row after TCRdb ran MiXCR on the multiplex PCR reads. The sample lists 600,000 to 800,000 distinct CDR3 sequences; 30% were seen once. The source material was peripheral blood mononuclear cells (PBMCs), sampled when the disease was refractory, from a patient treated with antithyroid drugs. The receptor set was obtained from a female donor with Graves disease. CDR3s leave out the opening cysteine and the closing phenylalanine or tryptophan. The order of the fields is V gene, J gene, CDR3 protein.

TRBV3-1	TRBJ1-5	ASSSGPHNQPQH
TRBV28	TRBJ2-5	ASSSPTGGSSQETQY
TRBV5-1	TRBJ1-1	ASREGQSHTEAF
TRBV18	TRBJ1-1	ASSRVRETEAF
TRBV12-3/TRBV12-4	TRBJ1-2	ASSLAGDNYGYT
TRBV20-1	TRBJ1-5	SARPRGGGQPQH
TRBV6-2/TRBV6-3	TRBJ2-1	ASSREGVQQF
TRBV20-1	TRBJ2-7	SATGGFHYEQY
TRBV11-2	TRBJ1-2	ASSLARNDGYT
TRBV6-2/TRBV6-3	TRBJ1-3	ASSESSWGNTIY
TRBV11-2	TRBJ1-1	ASSGWSTGGSYTEAF
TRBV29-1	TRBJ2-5	SINGGLETQY
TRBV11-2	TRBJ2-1	ASSLSGGGTSYNEQF
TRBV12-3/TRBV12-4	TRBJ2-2	ASRAFGGNAGELF
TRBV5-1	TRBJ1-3	ASSLRQRSSGNTIY
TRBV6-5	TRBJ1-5	ASSYSPQLQGVGSNQPQH
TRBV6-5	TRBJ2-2	ASSYSLGDTGELF
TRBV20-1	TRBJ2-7	SARGDTGTSGRREQY
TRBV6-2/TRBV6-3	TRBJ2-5	ASSYEGLAGQETQY
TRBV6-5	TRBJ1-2	ASSYTANYGYT
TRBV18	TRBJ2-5	ASSPGLYIEY
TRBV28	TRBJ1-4	ASSPGGTVEKLF
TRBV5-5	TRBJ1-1	ASSLWTGGTEAF
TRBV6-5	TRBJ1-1	ASSYYQGSETEAF
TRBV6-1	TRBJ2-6	ASSGGQGAVSGANVLT
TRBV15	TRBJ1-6	ATSRRGRGDSPLH